This T cell receptor (beta chain) originates from a study of graft-versus-host responses after intestinal transplantation. Across the study: Tacrolimus plus steroids were given to all recipients for roughly three years, preceded by anti-thymocyte globulin induction.

This clone was seen a handful of times. Its antigen is unknown. General observations from the study: Graft-donor T cell macrochimerism coincided with high graft-versus-host to host-versus-graft clonal ratios in allografts. GvH clonotypes were identified within recipient marrow, with a subset emerging first in ileum or blood. Early post-transplant HvG declines were associated with peak circulating GvH clone levels.

The germline V and J ends were trimmed by 4 bases and 4 bases, with 7 bases remaining between them. CDR1 and CDR2 from the germline V gene are ENHRY and SYGVKD. This CDR3 is built from 12 residues. The data were produced by immunoSEQ multiplex PCR, yet TCRdb's version contains in-frame clones alone and is incomplete. The table shows around 100,000 clones, with roughly 92% occurring only once. This sequence joins TRBV10-3 and TRBJ1-1, with D perhaps matching TRBD1 (5 bases). This sequence was found in a human donor who was the organ donor for an intestinal transplant. This specimen consisted of unstimulated CD4+ T cells sorted from spleen or lymph node cells, obtained before transplant. The CDR3 bases are TGTGCCATCAGTGGCCAGGGCACTGAAGCTTTCTTT. Protein: CAISGQGTEAFF.